One and the same sample provided the 29 T cell receptor beta chains below, sequenced in a study of blood T cell repertoires in COVID-19. Clones were read by immunoSEQ multiplex PCR, and TCRdb kept only the in-frame ones, dropping some. The sample shows 55,000 to 75,000 clones, around 82% of them seen only once. Specimen: peripheral blood. Receptors originate from a man older than 75 with active COVID-19.

This clone is medium-sized (0.01 to 0.1%). The J gene is TRBJ2-5, the V gene TRBV6-5; 8 nucleotides agree with TRBD1. The V segment lost 4 bases and the J segment 5 bases; nucleotides outside the gene matches: 9. The CDR3 covers 15 residues. Germline V gene sequence: CDR1 MNHEY, CDR2 SVGAGI. The CDR3 loop is CASSSIQGAWETQYF. Written as DNA, the CDR3 is TGTGCCAGCAGTTCCATCCAGGGGGCTTGGGAGACCCAGTACTTC.

The V and J genes are TRBV6-2 or TRBV6-3 and TRBJ2-5, with 7 bases fitting TRBD2. The CDR3 is 16 residues long. In germline, CDR1 is MNHEY, CDR2 SVGEGT. After removal of 3 bases from V and 1 base from J, the junction contained 8 bases not matched to a gene. The CDR3 loop is CASSYLPAGTQETQYF. CDR3 sequence (DNA): TGTGCCAGCAGTTATTTGCCAGCGGGGACCCAAGAGACCCAGTACTTC.

The chain is built from TRBV18 and TRBJ1-5, with 7 bases that match TRBD1. Germline V gives CDR1 KGHSH, CDR2 LQKENI. The CDR3 extends over 17 amino acids. J gave up 0 bases and V 4 bases, and 9 bases lay outside the gene matches. The CDR3 DNA sequence: TGTGCCAGCTCACAACAGGGGCCAGGTTATAGCAATCAGCCCCAGCATTTT. This codes for CASSQQGPGYSNQPQHF.

The V and J genes are TRBV15 and TRBJ2-7, with 9 bases that match TRBD2. Germline V gives CDR1 LNHNV, CDR2 YYDKDF (reference sequence). This CDR3 has 13 residues. Trimming removed 6 bases from V and 2 bases from J; junction bases left unmatched: 2. This chain's CDR3 is CATRSGGTYEQYF. CDR3 DNA: TGTGCCACCAGGAGCGGGGGGACCTACGAGCAGTACTTC. The full variable domain, in which reference TRBV15 and TRBJ2-7 provide the parts outside the CDR3, is DAMVIQNPRYQVTQFGKPVTLSCSQTLNHNVMYWYQQKSSQAPKLLFHYYDKDFNNEADTPDNFQSRRPNTSFCFLDIRSPGLGDTAMYLCATRSGGTYEQYFGPGTRLTVT.

V is TRBV18 and J is TRBJ2-3; D possibly corresponds to TRBD2 (5 bases). Trimming shortened V by 1 base and J by 0 bases, and 17 bases separated the two germline ends. Germline V CDR1 and CDR2: KGHSH, LQKENI. The CDR3 length is 18 residues. The CDR3 DNA reads as TGTGCCAGCTCACCACTCCCGAGGAGGCGGACTAGCACAGATACGCAGTATTTT. Its translation: CASSPLPRRRTSTDTQYF. Using reference TRBV18 and TRBJ2-3 for the parts outside the CDR3, the full variable domain is NAGVMQNPRHLVRRRGQEARLRCSPMKGHSHVYWYRQLPEEGLKFMVYLQKENIIDESGMPKERFSAEFPKEGPSILRIQQVVRGDSAAYFCASSPLPRRRTSTDTQYFGPGTRLTVL.

The CDR3 is CASSPMTRGWETQYF. In nucleotides, the CDR3 is TGTGCCAGCTCACCAATGACTAGAGGGTGGGAGACCCAGTACTTC. The chain links TRBV18 to TRBJ2-5, with D possibly TRBD2 on 6 matching bases. Between the trimmed V and J ends, which lost 2 bases and 5 bases, there was a span of 15 bases. Germline CDR1 reads KGHSH; CDR2 reads LQKENI. The CDR3 loop spans 15 amino acids. Complete variable domain (other parts from reference TRBV18 and TRBJ2-5): NAGVMQNPRHLVRRRGQEARLRCSPMKGHSHVYWYRQLPEEGLKFMVYLQKENIIDESGMPKERFSAEFPKEGPSILRIQQVVRGDSAAYFCASSPMTRGWETQYFGPGTRLLVL.

A few counts support this clone. The J gene is TRBJ1-1, the V gene TRBV4-3; 8 bases line up with TRBD1. With V trimmed by 1 base and J by 6 bases, 13 bases remained unmatched. Germline V lookup: CDR1 LGHNA, CDR2 YSLEER. The length of the CDR3 is 17 residues. The CDR3 bases are TGCGCCAGCAGCCAAGTCTCCGGGACAGGCGGGGGGGCTGAAGCTTTCTTT. Protein sequence: CASSQVSGTGGGAEAFF.

The chain couples TRBV20-1 to TRBJ2-1; D unclear. Trimming shortened V by 3 bases and J by 4 bases, and 10 bases separated the two germline ends. CDR1 and CDR2 (germline): DFQATT, SNEGSKA (reference sequence). The CDR3 length is 13 residues. CDR3 bases: TGCAGTGCTAGTAACCCGGTTTACAATGAGCAGTTCTTC. Its protein product is CSASNPVYNEQFF.

This chain connects TRBV4-2 to TRBJ2-5; 9 nucleotides line up with TRBD2. Losses at the gene ends were 0 bases for V and 2 bases for J; bases not matched to a gene: 7. Germline CDR1 LGHNA, CDR2 YNFKEQ. The CDR3 is made up of 17 amino acids. CDR3 amino acids: CASSQDAGLAVQETQYF. The CDR3 region has the DNA TGTGCCAGCAGCCAAGATGCGGGACTAGCAGTTCAAGAGACCCAGTACTTC.

In its sample, this clone was seen a few times. V is TRBV27 and J is TRBJ1-6; tentative D call: TRBD1 (6 bases). CDR1 and CDR2 (germline): MNHEY, SMNVEV (reference sequence). Trimming took off 0 bases at V and 3 bases at J, with 9 bases between the two ends. The CDR3 has 16 amino acids. Here the CDR3 reads CASSLSGTSYNSPLHF. For the CDR3, the DNA is TGTGCCAGCAGTTTATCCGGGACAAGCTATAATTCACCCCTCCACTTT.

The chain joins TRBV12-3 or TRBV12-4 to TRBJ2-1; D is undetermined. The CDR3 spans 12 residues. The V gene lost 7 bases and the J gene lost 8 bases, with 12 bases spanning the gap. CDR3 protein: CASTSGTYEQFF. CDR3 coding DNA: TGTGCCAGCACGAGTGGTACTTATGAGCAGTTCTTC.

The chain combines TRBV15 with TRBJ2-5, with 9 bases that match TRBD1. V shed 6 bases and J 5 bases; nucleotides not matched to a gene: 10. CDR1 LNHNV and CDR2 YYDKDF come from the germline V gene (reference sequence). The length of the CDR3 is 15 residues. The CDR3 DNA is TGTGCCACCAGACCACAGGGGGCGAGTTTGGAGACCCAGTACTTC. Its protein is CATRPQGASLETQYF.

This clone occurred a few times. V gene TRBV7-2 combines with J gene TRBJ1-1; TRBD1 is a possible D gene (6 bases). The V and J ends lost 5 bases and 3 bases respectively, with 16 bases between them. There are 15 residues in the CDR3. CDR1 and CDR2 from the germline V gene are SGHTA and FQGNSA. Here the CDR3 DNA reads TGTGCCAGCAGCCCAAACAGGGTCTGGTACACTGAAGCTTTCTTT. Amino acid sequence: CASSPNRVWYTEAFF.

This sequence joins TRBV9 and TRBJ2-5; 7 bases match TRBD2. Germline CDR1 is SGDLS and CDR2 is YYNGEE. The length of the CDR3 is 15 residues. J was trimmed by 3 bases and V by 0 bases; bases with no gene match: 5. The CDR3 DNA reads TGTGCCAGCAGCGTAGGTGGGCTAGCGGAAGAGACCCAGTACTTC. Protein sequence: CASSVGGLAEETQYF. Full variable domain (rest looked up from reference TRBV9 and TRBJ2-5): DSGVTQTPKHLITATGQRVTLRCSPRSGDLSVYWYQQSLDQGLQFLIQYYNGEERAKGNILERFSAQQFPDLHSELNLSSLELGDSALYFCASSVGGLAEETQYFGPGTRLLVL.

The J gene is TRBJ2-5, the V gene TRBV5-4, with 7 bases matching TRBD1. Germline loops: CDR1 SGHNT, CDR2 YYREEE (reference sequence). With 2 bases clipped from V and 1 base from J, the junction kept 5 bases outside the gene matches. The CDR3 extends over 15 amino acids. CDR3 protein: CASSFGQALQETQYF. The CDR3 DNA is TGTGCCAGCAGCTTTGGACAGGCCCTCCAAGAGACCCAGTACTTC.

The V gene is TRBV27, the J gene TRBJ2-6; D not resolved. There are 17 residues in the CDR3. V lost 3 bases and J 0 bases, leaving 12 bases between the germline ends. CDR1 and CDR2 (germline): MNHEY, SMNVEV (reference sequence). The CDR3 sequence: CASSFLAASSGANVLTF. The DNA of the CDR3 is TGTGCCAGCAGTTTTCTGGCCGCTAGCTCTGGGGCCAACGTCCTGACTTTC.

The chain employs TRBV15 and TRBJ2-5; the D gene is possibly TRBD1 (6 bases). V was clipped by 9 bases and J by 2 bases, with 13 bases between them. Germline lookup yields CDR1 LNHNV and CDR2 YYDKDF (reference sequence). The CDR3 sequence is 13 residues long. The CDR3 is CATGQQGQETQYF. The CDR3, as DNA: TGTGCCACAGGACAGCAAGGTCAAGAGACCCAGTACTTC.

The sample holds one count of this clone. The chain links TRBV5-4 to TRBJ2-1; D ambiguous. CDR1 SGHNT and CDR2 YYREEE come from the germline V gene (reference sequence). The V gene lost 3 bases and the J gene lost 6 bases, with 7 bases spanning the gap. This CDR3 contains 12 residues. CDR3 in DNA: TGTGCCAGCAGCTCCCTTATCAATGAGCAGTTCTTC. As protein: CASSSLINEQFF.

A single count supports this clone. The CDR3 nucleotides read TGTGCCAGCTCACCCGGGACACTGAACACTGAAGCTTTCTTT. This encodes CASSPGTLNTEAFF. The chain couples TRBV27 to TRBJ1-1, with a weak D call TRBD1 (6 bases). CDR1 is MNHEY and CDR2 is SMNVEV in the germline V gene (reference sequence). CDR3 length equals 14 residues. V lost 8 bases and J lost 0, with 13 bases in between.

The chain carries TRBV23-1 and TRBJ1-6, with a tentative D call TRBD1 (6 bases). TRBV23-1 is given ORF status, its function remaining uncertain. The CDR3 consists of 17 residues. Between the trimmed V and J ends, which lost 7 bases and 10 bases, there was a span of 26 bases. The CDR3, as DNA: TGCGCCAGCAAATCACAGGGATCAAGGCGCCTGGGCTCACCCCTCCACTTT. Translation: CASKSQGSRRLGSPLHF.

This chain connects TRBV2 to TRBJ1-1, with TRBD1 identical over 9 bases. Germline CDR1 is SNHLY and CDR2 is FYNNEI. The CDR3 has 16 residues. J was trimmed by 3 bases and V by 6 bases; bases with no gene match: 11. The CDR3 sequence: CASRFDRGTRDTEAFF. CDR3 nucleotides: TGTGCCAGCAGGTTCGACAGGGGGACACGGGACACTGAAGCTTTCTTT.

This chain connects TRBV7-3 to TRBJ2-3; 14 nucleotides match TRBD2. V was pared by 5 bases and J by 5 bases, with 6 bases of the junction left unmatched. From germline, CDR1 is SGHTA and CDR2 FQGTGA. The CDR3 has 16 amino acids. The CDR3 coding sequence is TGTGCCAGCAGCAAAGGACTAGCGGGAGGCCTAGATACGCAGTATTTT. Its protein is CASSKGLAGGLDTQYF.

This clone appeared a single time. The chain combines TRBV3-1 (or the pseudogene TRBV3-2) with TRBJ1-5, with D perhaps matching TRBD1 (6 bases). V lost 4 bases to trimming and J lost 3 bases, with 10 bases between them. The CDR3 is made up of 14 amino acids. Germline V gene sequence: CDR1 LGHDT, CDR2 YNNKEL (reference sequence). In nucleotides, the CDR3 is TGTGCCAGCAGCCGCAGGGGAACCAATCAGCCCCAGCATTTT. Encoded protein: CASSRRGTNQPQHF.

The chain employs TRBV19 and TRBJ2-3, with TRBD2 matching over 10 bases. V shed 10 bases, J shed 2 bases, and the junction held 12 bases outside the gene matches. CDR1 and CDR2 (germline): LNHDA, SQIVND (reference sequence). The length of the CDR3 is 16 residues. CDR3 protein: CATRTSGTIFTDTQYF. CDR3 nucleotide sequence: TGTGCCACCCGGACTAGCGGAACCATATTCACAGATACGCAGTATTTT.

Only one count was recorded for this clone. The chain has TRBV7-6 and TRBJ1-1, with 7 bases that match TRBD1. The CDR3 spans 14 residues. CDR1 and CDR2 (germline): SGHVS, FNYEAQ. V lost 5 bases, J lost 0 bases, and 3 bases stayed unmatched. In DNA, the CDR3 is TGTGCCAGCAGCCTGGGACAGCTGAACACTGAAGCTTTCTTT. Amino acid sequence: CASSLGQLNTEAFF.

The V and J genes are TRBV28 and TRBJ1-1, with D unresolved. V lost 3 bases and J 7 bases, leaving 18 bases between the germline ends. Germline CDR1 MDHEN, CDR2 SYDVKM. This CDR3 region has 15 residues. The CDR3 spells CASSFPRGGSDEAFF. In DNA form, the CDR3 reads TGTGCCAGCAGTTTCCCCAGAGGTGGGTCGGATGAAGCTTTCTTT.

The chain joins TRBV12-3 or TRBV12-4 to TRBJ1-1, with D tentatively TRBD1 (5 bases). With 6 bases removed from V and 1 base from J, the gap between germline ends came to 9 bases. CDR3 length equals 13 residues. CDR3 residues: CASRRTGNTEAFF. The CDR3 DNA is TGTGCCAGCAGAAGAACAGGGAACACTGAAGCTTTCTTT.

V usage is TRBV14 and J usage is TRBJ2-7; D call uncertain. CDR3 length: 15 residues. The germline V gene encodes CDR1 SGHDN and CDR2 FVKESK. The V end lost 0 bases, the J end lost 3 bases, and 12 bases lay between the germline ends. The CDR3 DNA follows: TGTGCCAGCAGCCAAGACCAACCGAGATTCTACGAGCAGTACTTC. Its translation: CASSQDQPRFYEQYF.

J is TRBJ1-5 and V is TRBV24-1, with D unresolved. CDR1 is KGHDR and CDR2 is SFDVKD in the germline V gene. Trimming left V 2 bases short and J 1 base short, with 5 bases between. This CDR3 contains 14 residues. This chain's CDR3 is CATSDSGSNQPQHF. DNA of the CDR3: TGTGCCACCAGTGATTCGGGGAGCAATCAGCCCCAGCATTTT.